This T cell receptor (beta chain) was documented in a study of blood T cell repertoires in COVID-19. At the level of the study: Sites in the United States, Italy and Spain provided acute and convalescent COVID-19 samples.

Generated by immunoSEQ multiplex PCR, the TCRdb table keeps only in-frame clones and is missing some. Of approximately 160,000 clones listed, more than 75% are singletons. V lost 2 bases to trimming and J lost 5 bases; unmatched junction nucleotides: 4. The CDR3 is made up of 15 amino acids. Germline CDR1 is MNHEY and CDR2 is SVGAGI. The chain links TRBV6-5 to TRBJ2-5; TRBD1 aligns across 11 bases. This TCR derives from a woman between 45 and 65 years old who had recovered from COVID-19. Source material: PBMCs or T cells enriched from blood (not recorded which). This chain's CDR3 is CASSYGGQGAETQYF. CDR3 nucleotides: TGTGCCAGCAGTTACGGCGGACAGGGGGCTGAGACCCAGTACTTC.